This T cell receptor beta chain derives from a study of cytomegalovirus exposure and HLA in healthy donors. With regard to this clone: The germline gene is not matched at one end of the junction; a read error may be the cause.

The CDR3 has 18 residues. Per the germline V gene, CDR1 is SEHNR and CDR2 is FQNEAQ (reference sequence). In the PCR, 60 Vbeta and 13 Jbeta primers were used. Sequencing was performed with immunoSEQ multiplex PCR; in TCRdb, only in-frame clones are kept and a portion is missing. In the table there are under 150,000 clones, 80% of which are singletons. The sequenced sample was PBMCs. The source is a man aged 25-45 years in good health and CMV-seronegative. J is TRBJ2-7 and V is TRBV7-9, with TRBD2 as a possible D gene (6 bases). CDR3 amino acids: CSSSYPGVLSGSSYEQYF. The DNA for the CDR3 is TGTTCCAGCAGCTACCCTGGGGTCCTGTCCGGGAGCTCCTACGAGCAGTACTTC.